The clone carrying this TCR beta chain has a count of ten or more. Per germline, CDR1 SGHAT and CDR2 FQNNGV. The CDR3 is made up of 14 amino acids. The germline V and J ends were trimmed by 0 bases and 4 bases, with 9 bases remaining between them. This sample stems from a study of T cell repertoires in cytomegalovirus infection. MiXCR, run by TCRdb on the reads, gives a single entry per CDR3 protein. This sample has about 230,000 distinct CDR3 sequences, with approximately 6.7% found just once. The sequencing sample was made of PBMCs. This chain connects TRBV11-2 to TRBJ1-2, with D hard to call. This TCR was sampled from a human donor in good health (CMV status not recorded). Some clones in this sample may be carry-over from other donors' samples. CDR3 region: CASSLEPGSYGYTF. In nucleotides, the CDR3 is TGTGCCAGCAGCTTAGAGCCAGGTTCCTATGGCTACACCTTC.